This entry concerns a single TCR beta chain. The antigen is undetermined. The data stem from a study of T cell responses to AZD1222 COVID-19 vaccine. The CDR3 has 16 residues. Germline V CDR1 and CDR2: LGHDT, YNNKEL (reference sequence). Deletions cut 1 base from V and 7 bases from J, with 19 bases between. Broader study findings: Just a handful of AZD1222 recipients were seropositive at baseline. An increase in Spike-specific TCR breadth and depth was observed after two AZD1222 doses. At 160-218 and 743-854, vaccine-associated CD4 TCRs were dominant, and they spanned spike.

Some clones are missing from TCRdb's copy, which holds only in-frame ones; the method was immunoSEQ multiplex PCR. The sample shows 150,000 or so clones, around 83% of them seen only once. The sequencing used peripheral blood, collected on day 0 of MenACWY control vaccination. V gene TRBV3-1 (or the pseudogene TRBV3-2) combines with J gene TRBJ1-1; D possibly corresponds to TRBD1 (5 bases). The TCR originated in an adult in good health. CDR3 coding DNA: TGTGCCAGCAGCCAAGTACTCCTTAAGGGACGGGATGAAGCTTTCTTT. Amino acids: CASSQVLLKGRDEAFF.